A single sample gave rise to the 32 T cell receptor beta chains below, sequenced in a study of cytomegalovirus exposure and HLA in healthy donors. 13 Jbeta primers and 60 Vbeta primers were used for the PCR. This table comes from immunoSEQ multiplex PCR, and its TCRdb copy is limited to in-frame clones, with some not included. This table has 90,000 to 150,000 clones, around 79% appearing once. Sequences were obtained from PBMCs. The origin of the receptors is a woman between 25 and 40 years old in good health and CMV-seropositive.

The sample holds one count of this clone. CDR3 protein: CASMWANTYEQYF. The DNA for the CDR3 is TGTGCCAGCATGTGGGCCAACACCTACGAGCAGTACTTC. The chain is built from TRBV28 and TRBJ2-7, with D hard to call. CDR1 is MDHEN, CDR2 SYDVKM, per germline. Trimming pared 7 bases from V and 2 bases from J, leaving 12 bases between. This CDR3 comprises 13 residues. The full variable domain, its missing parts supplied by reference TRBV28 and TRBJ2-7, is DVKVTQSSRYLVKRTGEKVFLECVQDMDHENMFWYRQDPGLGLRLIYFSYDVKMKEKGDIPEGYSVSREKKERFSLILESASTNQTSMYLCASMWANTYEQYFGPGTRLTVT.

DNA for the CDR3: TGTGCCAGTAGTGCTTTGACTAGCGGAAGCTCCTACGAGCAGTACTTC. Protein: CASSALTSGSSYEQYF. The V and J genes are TRBV19 and TRBJ2-7; 9 nucleotides line up with TRBD2. Losses at the gene ends were 5 bases for V and 0 bases for J; bases not matched to a gene: 8. The CDR3 has 16 amino acids. CDR1 is LNHDA, CDR2 SQIVND, per germline (reference sequence).

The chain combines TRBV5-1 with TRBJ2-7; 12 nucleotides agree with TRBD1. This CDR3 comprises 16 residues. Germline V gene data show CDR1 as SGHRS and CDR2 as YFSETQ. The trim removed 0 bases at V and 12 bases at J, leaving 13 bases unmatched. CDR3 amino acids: CASSLESGTGGTRPYF. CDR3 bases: TGCGCCAGCAGCTTGGAATCTGGGACAGGGGGCACTCGGCCGTACTTC.

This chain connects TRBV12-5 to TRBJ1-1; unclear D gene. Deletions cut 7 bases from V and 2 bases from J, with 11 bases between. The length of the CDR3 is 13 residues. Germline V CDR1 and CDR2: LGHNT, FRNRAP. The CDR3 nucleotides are TGTGCTAGTGCCCTCAATCTAAACACTGAAGCTTTCTTT. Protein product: CASALNLNTEAFF. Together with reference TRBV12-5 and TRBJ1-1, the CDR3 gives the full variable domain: DARVTQTPRHKVTEMGQEVTMRCQPILGHNTVFWYRQTMMQGLELLAYFRNRAPLDDSGMPKDRFSAEMPDATLATLKIQPSEPRDSAVYFCASALNLNTEAFFGQGTRLTVV.

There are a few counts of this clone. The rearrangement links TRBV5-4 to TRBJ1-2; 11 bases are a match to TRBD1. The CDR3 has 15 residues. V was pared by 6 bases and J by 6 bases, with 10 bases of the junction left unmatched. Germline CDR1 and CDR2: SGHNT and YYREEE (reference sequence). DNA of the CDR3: TGTGCCAGCACGACAGGGGGACAGGGGGTCCATGGCTACACCTTC. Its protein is CASTTGGQGVHGYTF. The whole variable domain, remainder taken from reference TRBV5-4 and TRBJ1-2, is ETGVTQSPTHLIKTRGQQVTLRCSSQSGHNTVSWYQQALGQGPQFIFQYYREEENGRGNFPPRFSGLQFPNYSSELNVNALELDDSALYLCASTTGGQGVHGYTFGSGTRLTVV.

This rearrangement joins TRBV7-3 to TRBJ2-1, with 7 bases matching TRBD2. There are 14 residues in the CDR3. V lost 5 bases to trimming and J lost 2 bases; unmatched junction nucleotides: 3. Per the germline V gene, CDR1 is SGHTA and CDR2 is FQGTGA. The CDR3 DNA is TGTGCCAGCAGCCAGGCGGGGGCCTACAATGAGCAGTTCTTC. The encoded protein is CASSQAGAYNEQFF.

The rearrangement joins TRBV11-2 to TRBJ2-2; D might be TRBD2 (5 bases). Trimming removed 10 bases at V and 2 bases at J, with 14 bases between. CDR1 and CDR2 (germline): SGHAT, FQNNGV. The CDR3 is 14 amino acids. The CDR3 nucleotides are TGTGCCACTTCACCCGAGGGCAACACCGGGGAGCTGTTTTTT. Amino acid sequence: CATSPEGNTGELFF.

CDR3: CASSVKSGTDTQYF. The CDR3 DNA reads TGTGCCAGCAGCGTAAAGAGCGGCACAGATACGCAGTATTTT. The rearrangement links TRBV9 to TRBJ2-3; D is unclear. The CDR3 covers 14 residues. Germline V gene sequence: CDR1 SGDLS, CDR2 YYNGEE. V gave up 1 base and J gave up 1 base, with 7 bases separating them.

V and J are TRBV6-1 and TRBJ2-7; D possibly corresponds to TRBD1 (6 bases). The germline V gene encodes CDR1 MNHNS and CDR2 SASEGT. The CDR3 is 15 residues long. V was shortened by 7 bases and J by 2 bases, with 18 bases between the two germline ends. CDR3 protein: CASTLDYRDTYEQYF. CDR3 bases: TGTGCCAGCACCCTAGACTACCGGGACACCTACGAGCAGTACTTC.

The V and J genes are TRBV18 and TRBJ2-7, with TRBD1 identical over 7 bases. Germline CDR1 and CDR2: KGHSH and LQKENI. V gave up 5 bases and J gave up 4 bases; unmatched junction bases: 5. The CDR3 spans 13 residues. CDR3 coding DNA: TGTGCCAGCTCAACAGGGGTTGGATACGAGCAGTACTTC. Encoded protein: CASSTGVGYEQYF.

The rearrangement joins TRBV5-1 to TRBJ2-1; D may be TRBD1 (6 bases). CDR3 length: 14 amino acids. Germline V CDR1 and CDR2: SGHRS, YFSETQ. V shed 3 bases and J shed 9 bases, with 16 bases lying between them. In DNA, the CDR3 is TGCGCCAGCAGCTCGCCAACCGGACAGACTGAGCAGTTCTTC. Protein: CASSSPTGQTEQFF.

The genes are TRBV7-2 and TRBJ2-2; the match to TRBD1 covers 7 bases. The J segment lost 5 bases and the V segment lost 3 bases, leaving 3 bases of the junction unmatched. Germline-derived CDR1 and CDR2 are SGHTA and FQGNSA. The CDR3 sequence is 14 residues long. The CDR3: CASSFDRVTGELFF. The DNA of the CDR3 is TGTGCCAGCAGCTTCGACAGGGTTACCGGGGAGCTGTTTTTT.

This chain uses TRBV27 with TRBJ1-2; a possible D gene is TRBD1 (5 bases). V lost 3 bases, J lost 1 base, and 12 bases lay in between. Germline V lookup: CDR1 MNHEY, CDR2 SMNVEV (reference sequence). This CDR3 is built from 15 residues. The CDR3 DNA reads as TGTGCCAGCAGTTTCTGGGCGGGGGGTAACTATGGCTACACCTTC. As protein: CASSFWAGGNYGYTF.

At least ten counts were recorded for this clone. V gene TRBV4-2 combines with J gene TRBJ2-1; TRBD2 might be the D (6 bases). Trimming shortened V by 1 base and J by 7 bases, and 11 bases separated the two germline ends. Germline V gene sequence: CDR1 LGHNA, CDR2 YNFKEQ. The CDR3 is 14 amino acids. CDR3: CASSQGVGTNEQFF. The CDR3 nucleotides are TGTGCCAGCAGCCAAGGGGTAGGGACTAATGAGCAGTTCTTC.

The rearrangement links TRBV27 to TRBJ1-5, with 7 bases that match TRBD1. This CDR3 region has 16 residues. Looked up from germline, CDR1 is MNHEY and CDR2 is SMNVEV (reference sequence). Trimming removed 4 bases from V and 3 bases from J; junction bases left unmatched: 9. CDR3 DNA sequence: TGTGCCAGCAGTTCCCTAGGACAGGAACACAATCAGCCCCAGCATTTT. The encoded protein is CASSSLGQEHNQPQHF.

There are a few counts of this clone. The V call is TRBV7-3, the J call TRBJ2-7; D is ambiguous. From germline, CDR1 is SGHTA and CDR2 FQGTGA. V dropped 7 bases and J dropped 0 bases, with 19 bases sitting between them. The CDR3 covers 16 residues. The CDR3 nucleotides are TGTGCCAGCACCCCACGGTCCCCGAATATCTCCTACGAGCAGTACTTC. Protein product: CASTPRSPNISYEQYF. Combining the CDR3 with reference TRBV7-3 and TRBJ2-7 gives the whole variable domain GAGVSQTPSNKVTEKGKYVELRCDPISGHTALYWYRQSLGQGPEFLIYFQGTGAADDSGLPNDRFFAVRPEGSVSTLKIQRTERGDSAVYLCASTPRSPNISYEQYFGPGTRLTVT.

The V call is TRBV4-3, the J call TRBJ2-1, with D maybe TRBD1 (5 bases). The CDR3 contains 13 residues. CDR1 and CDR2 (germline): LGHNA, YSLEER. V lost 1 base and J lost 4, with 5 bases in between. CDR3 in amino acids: CASSQGQYNEQFF. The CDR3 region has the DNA TGCGCCAGCAGCCAAGGACAGTACAATGAGCAGTTCTTC.

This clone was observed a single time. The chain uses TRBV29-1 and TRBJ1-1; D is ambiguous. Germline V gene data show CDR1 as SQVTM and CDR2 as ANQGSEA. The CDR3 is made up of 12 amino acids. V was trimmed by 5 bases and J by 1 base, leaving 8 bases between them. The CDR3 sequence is CSVRVGNTEAFF. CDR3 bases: TGCAGCGTTCGGGTGGGGAACACTGAAGCTTTCTTT.

The CDR3 is CASTSGGRPSSYNEQFF. CDR3 sequence (DNA): TGTGCCAGCACCTCAGGGGGCCGACCGAGCTCCTACAATGAGCAGTTCTTC. The genes are TRBV7-9 and TRBJ2-1; 8 bases line up with TRBD1. CDR3 length: 17 amino acids. Germline loops: CDR1 SEHNR, CDR2 FQNEAQ (reference sequence). V lost 7 bases, J lost 0 bases, and 11 bases stayed unmatched.

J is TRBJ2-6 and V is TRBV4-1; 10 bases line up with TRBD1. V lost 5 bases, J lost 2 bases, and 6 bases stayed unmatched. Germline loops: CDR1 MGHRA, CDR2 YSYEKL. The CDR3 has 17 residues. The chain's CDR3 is CASSFDRGHTGANVLTF. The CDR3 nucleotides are TGCGCCAGCAGCTTTGACAGGGGGCATACTGGGGCCAACGTCCTGACTTTC.

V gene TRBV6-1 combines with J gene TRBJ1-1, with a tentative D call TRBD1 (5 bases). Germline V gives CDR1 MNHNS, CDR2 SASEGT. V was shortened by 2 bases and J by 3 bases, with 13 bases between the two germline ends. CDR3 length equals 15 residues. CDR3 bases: TGTGCCAGCAGTGAATTTCGGAAGGGGCACACTGAAGCTTTCTTT. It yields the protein CASSEFRKGHTEAFF.

The CDR3, as DNA: TGTGCCTGGAGTGTACAGAGCTCTGGAAACACCATATATTTT. It yields the protein CAWSVQSSGNTIYF. This chain joins TRBV30 and TRBJ1-3, with D uncertain. From germline, CDR1 is GTSNPN and CDR2 SVGIG (reference sequence). CDR3 length: 14 amino acids. V lost 0 bases, J lost 0 bases, and 6 bases lay in between.

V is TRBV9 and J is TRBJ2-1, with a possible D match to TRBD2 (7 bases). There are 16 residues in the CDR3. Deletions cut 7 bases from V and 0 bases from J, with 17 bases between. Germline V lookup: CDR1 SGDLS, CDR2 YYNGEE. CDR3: CASAPGGRGSYNEQFF. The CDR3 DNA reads TGTGCCAGCGCGCCGGGGGGCAGGGGCTCCTACAATGAGCAGTTCTTC.

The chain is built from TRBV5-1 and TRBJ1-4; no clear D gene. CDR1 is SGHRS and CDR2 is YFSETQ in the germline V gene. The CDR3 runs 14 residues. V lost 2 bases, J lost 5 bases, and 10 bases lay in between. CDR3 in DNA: TGCGCCAGCAGCTTTTCTGGCGGGAATGAAAAACTGTTTTTT. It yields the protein CASSFSGGNEKLFF. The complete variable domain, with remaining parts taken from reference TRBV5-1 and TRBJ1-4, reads KAGVTQTPRYLIKTRGQQVTLSCSPISGHRSVSWYQQTPGQGLQFLFEYFSETQRNKGNFPGRFSGRQFSNSRSEMNVSTLELGDSALYLCASSFSGGNEKLFFGSGTQLSVL.

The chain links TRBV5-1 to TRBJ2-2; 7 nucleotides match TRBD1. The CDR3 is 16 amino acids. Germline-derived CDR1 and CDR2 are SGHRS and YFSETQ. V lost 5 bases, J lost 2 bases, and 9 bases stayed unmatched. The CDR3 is CASRGGDSSNTGELFF. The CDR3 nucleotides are TGCGCCAGCAGGGGTGGGGACAGTTCCAACACCGGGGAGCTGTTTTTT.

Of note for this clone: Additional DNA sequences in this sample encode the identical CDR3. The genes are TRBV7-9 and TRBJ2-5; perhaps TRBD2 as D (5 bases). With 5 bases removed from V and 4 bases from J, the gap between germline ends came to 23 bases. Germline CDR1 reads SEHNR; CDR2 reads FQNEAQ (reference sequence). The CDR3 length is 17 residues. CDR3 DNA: TGTGCCAGCAGCCCCGGAAACCAATTGGAAGGGAGAGAGACCCAGTACTTC. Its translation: CASSPGNQLEGRETQYF.

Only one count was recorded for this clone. Here the CDR3 reads CASGQMGQRDKSEAFF. The CDR3 bases are TGTGCTAGTGGCCAAATGGGACAGAGGGATAAATCTGAAGCTTTCTTT. V usage is TRBV12-5 and J usage is TRBJ1-1; the match to TRBD1 covers 7 bases. Trimming took 6 bases from V and 6 from J; bases not matched to a gene: 16. Germline V gene sequence: CDR1 LGHNT, CDR2 FRNRAP. This CDR3 contains 16 residues.

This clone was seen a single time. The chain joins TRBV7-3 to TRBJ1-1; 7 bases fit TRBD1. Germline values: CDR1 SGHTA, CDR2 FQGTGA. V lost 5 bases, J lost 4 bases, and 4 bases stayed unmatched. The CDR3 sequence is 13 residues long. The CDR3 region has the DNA TGTGCCAGCAGCCGGACAGGAATCACTGAAGCTTTCTTT. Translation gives CASSRTGITEAFF.

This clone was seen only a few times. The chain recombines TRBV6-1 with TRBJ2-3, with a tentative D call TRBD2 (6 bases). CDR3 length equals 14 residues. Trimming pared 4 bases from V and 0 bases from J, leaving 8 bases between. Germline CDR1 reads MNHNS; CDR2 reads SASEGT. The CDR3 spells CASSAGTSTDTQYF. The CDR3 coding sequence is TGTGCCAGCAGTGCGGGGACTAGCACAGATACGCAGTATTTT.

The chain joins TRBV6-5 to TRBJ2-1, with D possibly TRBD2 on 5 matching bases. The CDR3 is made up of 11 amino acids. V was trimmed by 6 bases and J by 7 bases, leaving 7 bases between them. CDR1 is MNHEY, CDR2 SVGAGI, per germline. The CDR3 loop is CASRRENEQFF. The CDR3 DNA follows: TGTGCCAGCAGGAGGGAGAATGAGCAGTTCTTC.

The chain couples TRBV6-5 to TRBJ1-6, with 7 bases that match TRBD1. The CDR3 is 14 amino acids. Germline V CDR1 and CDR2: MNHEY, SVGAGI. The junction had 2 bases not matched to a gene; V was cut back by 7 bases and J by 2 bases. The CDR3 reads CASTQGAYNSPLHF. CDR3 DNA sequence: TGTGCCAGCACCCAGGGGGCCTATAATTCACCCCTCCACTTT.

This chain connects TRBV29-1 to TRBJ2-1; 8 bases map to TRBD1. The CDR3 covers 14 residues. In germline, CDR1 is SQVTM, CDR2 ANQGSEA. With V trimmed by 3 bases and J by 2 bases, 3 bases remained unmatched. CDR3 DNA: TGCAGCGTTGATCAGGGGGCAGCCTACAATGAGCAGTTCTTC. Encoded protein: CSVDQGAAYNEQFF.